Each of the 14 T cell receptor beta chains below was sequenced from the same sample in a study of blood T cells in healthy people across ages. Primers used in a second PCR of roughly 7 to 12 cycles were a sample-barcoded 5' primer and a J-beta primer mix. Using its own MiXCR run on the 5' RACE reads, TCRdb lists one record per CDR3 protein. In the table there are some 800,000 distinct CDR3 sequences, approximately 44% of which are singletons. Material: blood. The receptors originated from a man between 60 and 75 years old in good health.

V gene TRBV7-9 combines with J gene TRBJ1-1, with a weak D call TRBD1 (6 bases). Trimming shortened V by 0 bases and J by 1 base, and 9 bases separated the two germline ends. The CDR3 sequence is 15 residues long. Germline assignment: CDR1 SEHNR and CDR2 FQNEAQ (reference sequence). CDR3 DNA: TGTGCCAGCAGCTTAGCCGTGGGACAGAACACTGAAGCTTTCTTT. Residues: CASSLAVGQNTEAFF.

The chain couples TRBV5-5 to TRBJ2-2; TRBD1 or TRBD2 may be the D gene (6 bases each). There are 16 residues in the CDR3. Trimming stripped 3 bases from V and 2 bases from J, with 14 bases between. Germline-derived CDR1 and CDR2 are SGHKS and YYEKEE (reference sequence). Here the CDR3 reads CASSWRGTLNTGELFF. The CDR3 nucleotides read TGTGCCAGCAGCTGGAGGGGGACCCTTAACACCGGGGAGCTGTTTTTT. The whole variable domain, remainder taken from reference TRBV5-5 and TRBJ2-2, is DAGVTQSPTHLIKTRGQQVTLRCSPISGHKSVSWYQQVLGQGPQFIFQYYEKEERGRGNFPDRFSARQFPNYSSELNVNALLLGDSALYLCASSWRGTLNTGELFFGEGSRLTVL.

The V and J genes are TRBV6-2 or TRBV6-3 and TRBJ2-7; no definite D call. V was shortened by 6 bases and J by 2 bases, with 5 bases between the two germline ends. CDR1 and CDR2 (germline): MNHEY, SVGEGT. There are 11 residues in the CDR3. The CDR3 DNA reads TGTGCCAGCAGATACACCTACGAGCAGTACTTC. Its translation is CASRYTYEQYF.

This clonotype has at least ten counts. This sequence joins TRBV7-2 and TRBJ1-1; D remains ambiguous. CDR3 length: 13 amino acids. Looked up from germline, CDR1 is SGHTA and CDR2 is FQGNSA. V was shortened by 2 bases and J by 4 bases, with 8 bases between the two germline ends. The CDR3 coding sequence is TGTGCCAGCAGCTTATTTTCCACCACTGAAGCTTTCTTT. Its translation: CASSLFSTTEAFF.

CDR3 bases: TGTGCCAGCAGAAAATCAGGGGATAACTATGGCTACACCTTC. This codes for CASRKSGDNYGYTF. This chain links TRBV12-3 or TRBV12-4 with TRBJ1-2, with a tentative D call TRBD1 (6 bases). This CDR3 has 14 residues. Trimming removed 6 bases from V and 1 base from J, with 12 bases in between.

A few counts support this clonotype. This chain joins TRBV28 and TRBJ1-6; unclear D gene. Germline V gives CDR1 MDHEN, CDR2 SYDVKM. The CDR3 is 14 residues long. Trimming pared 5 bases from V and 7 bases from J, leaving 12 bases between. The CDR3 reads CASSRDNSNSPLHF. The DNA of the CDR3 is TGTGCCAGCAGTCGCGACAACTCCAATTCACCCCTCCACTTT.

This chain uses TRBV5-1 with TRBJ1-1; D not resolved. V was trimmed by 4 bases and J by 3 bases, leaving 13 bases between them. Germline V gives CDR1 SGHRS, CDR2 YFSETQ. The CDR3 sequence is 14 residues long. The CDR3: CASSGPGGDTEAFF. The DNA of the CDR3 is TGCGCCAGCAGCGGTCCGGGTGGGGACACTGAAGCTTTCTTT.

This clonotype was seen a few times. The rearrangement joins TRBV27 to TRBJ2-7; 8 positions agree with TRBD2. V gave up 5 bases and J gave up 4 bases; unmatched junction bases: 10. The CDR3 spans 15 residues. Germline V gene lookup returns CDR1 MNHEY and CDR2 SMNVEV (reference sequence). The CDR3 reads CASSLRGGSRYEQYF. The CDR3 nucleotides are TGTGCCAGCAGTCTCCGGGGGGGTAGTAGGTACGAGCAGTACTTC.

The rearrangement joins TRBV9 to TRBJ2-4; D gene ambiguous. V lost 1 base, J lost 2 bases, and 4 bases lay in between. CDR1 is SGDLS and CDR2 is YYNGEE in the germline V gene. The CDR3 totals 13 residues. This chain's CDR3 is CASSVPPKNIQYF. Written as DNA, the CDR3 is TGTGCCAGCAGCGTACCTCCCAAAAACATTCAGTACTTC.

J is TRBJ2-3 and V is TRBV9, with 7 bases fitting TRBD1. This CDR3 is 15 amino acids long. From germline, CDR1 is SGDLS and CDR2 YYNGEE. V lost 3 bases to trimming and J lost 5 bases; unmatched junction nucleotides: 9. CDR3 residues: CASSATGNRGDTQYF. CDR3 bases: TGTGCCAGCAGCGCGACAGGGAATCGTGGAGATACGCAGTATTTT.

This clonotype was observed a few times. This chain links TRBV14 with TRBJ2-5, with TRBD1 identical over 7 bases. The end of the DNA is better explained by TRBJ2-7, so the J call may be wrong. CDR1 SGHDN and CDR2 FVKESK come from the germline V gene. The CDR3 sequence is 13 residues long. CDR3 amino acids: CASRRQGTGEQYF. The CDR3 DNA sequence: TGTGCCAGCAGGCGACAGGGTACCGGCGAGCAGTACTTC.

This clonotype was observed once. A much larger clone differs from this one at a single base, so this may be a read error. This sequence joins TRBV20-1 and TRBJ1-2; D is possibly TRBD1 (5 bases). Germline CDR1 DFQATT, CDR2 SNEGSKA (reference sequence). V lost 3 bases and J 5 bases, leaving 19 bases between the germline ends. This CDR3 region has 15 residues. The CDR3 nucleotides are TGCAGTGCTAGGGGGGAACGGGGAGTCAAGTATGGCTACACCTTC. Protein product: CSARGERGVKYGYTF.

A few counts support this clonotype. V and J are TRBV15 and TRBJ2-5; D is perhaps TRBD1 or TRBD2 (5 bases each). This CDR3 is built from 13 residues. V shed 5 bases and J shed 3 bases, with 10 bases lying between them. The germline CDR1 and CDR2 sequences are LNHNV and YYDKDF (reference sequence). The CDR3 DNA reads TGTGCCACCAGCGGGGGAAGGGAAGAGACCCAGTACTTC. Protein sequence: CATSGGREETQYF. The full variable domain, completed using reference TRBV15 and TRBJ2-5, is DAMVIQNPRYQVTQFGKPVTLSCSQTLNHNVMYWYQQKSSQAPKLLFHYYDKDFNNEADTPDNFQSRRPNTSFCFLDIRSPGLGDTAMYLCATSGGREETQYFGPGTRLLVL.

A remark on this clonotype: Germline and junction disagree at one end, which may indicate a read error. The V gene is TRBV14, the J gene TRBJ1-2, with no clear D. The CDR3 length is 13 residues. Germline assignment: CDR1 SGHDN and CDR2 FVKESK. DNA of the CDR3: TGTGCCAGCAGCCAAGATTCCAACTATGGCCACACCTTC. It yields the protein CASSQDSNYGHTF.